The 12 T cell receptor beta chains below were found in one sample sequenced in a study of tumor-infiltrating lymphocytes in oesophageal squamous cell carcinoma. TCRdb re-called the PCR reads through MiXCR, storing one row per CDR3 protein. Altogether 9,500 to 11,000 distinct CDR3 sequences are present, 52% being singletons, with the ten largest covering 15% to 20%. Sequencing was carried out using esophageal tumor tissue. These receptors were obtained from a female donor with esophageal squamous cell carcinoma.

In its sample, this clonotype is medium-sized (0.01 to 0.1%). CDR3 sequence: CASSPRERGTDTQYF. In DNA form, the CDR3 reads TGTGCCAGCAGCCCCCGGGAGCGGGGCACAGATACGCAGTATTTT. The rearrangement joins TRBV7-3 to TRBJ2-3, with a weak D call TRBD2 (6 bases). The CDR3 covers 15 residues. Germline CDR1 and CDR2: SGHTA and FQGTGA. V lost 5 bases and J 1 base, leaving 13 bases between the germline ends.

This clonotype showed up many times. The gene calls are TRBV5-1 and TRBJ1-2, with 7 bases lining up with TRBD1. CDR1 and CDR2 (germline): SGHRS, YFSETQ. V was clipped by 4 bases and J by 5 bases; unmatched bases: 5. The CDR3 consists of 13 residues. The CDR3 bases are TGCGCCAGCAGCACGGGACAGACTTATGGCTACACCTTC. Amino acid sequence: CASSTGQTYGYTF.

This clonotype was observed a handful of times. CDR3 sequence: CASSPHQGLGAGELFF. CDR3 coding DNA: TGTGCCAGTAGTCCCCATCAGGGGTTAGGAGCCGGGGAGCTGTTTTTT. V gene TRBV19 combines with J gene TRBJ2-2; the D gene is possibly TRBD1 (6 bases). CDR1 and CDR2 (germline): LNHDA, SQIVND (reference sequence). The V end lost 5 bases, the J end lost 6 bases, and 19 bases lay between the germline ends. This CDR3 has 16 residues.

The V call is TRBV7-8, the J call TRBJ2-3, with 11 bases aligning to TRBD2. The DNA matches TRBJ2-1 better at its end, which makes the J call doubtful. CDR3 length: 16 amino acids. Germline V CDR1 and CDR2: SGHVS, FQNEAQ. CDR3 sequence (DNA): TGTGCCAGCAGCTCCTCGACTAGCGGGAATGGGAGGGAGCAGTTCTTC. This encodes CASSSSTSGNGREQFF.

This chain links TRBV11-2 with TRBJ2-3; 12 bases match TRBD2. The DNA matches TRBJ2-1 better at its end, which makes the J call doubtful. This CDR3 is 15 amino acids long. CDR1 is SGHAT and CDR2 is FQNNGV in the germline V gene. As DNA, the CDR3 is TGTGCCAGCAGCTTAGTCCTAGCGGGAGGGGGCGAGCAGTTCTTC. Its translation is CASSLVLAGGGEQFF.

This clonotype turned up a few times. The genes are TRBV5-1 and TRBJ1-1; the D is unclear. This CDR3 has 13 amino acids. Germline CDR1 and CDR2: SGHRS and YFSETQ. The V gene lost 5 bases and the J gene lost 0 bases, with 8 bases spanning the gap. The CDR3 sequence is CASRPELNTEAFF. CDR3 sequence (DNA): TGCGCCAGCAGACCTGAGCTGAACACTGAAGCTTTCTTT.

This chain joins TRBV11-1 and TRBJ2-4, with no clear D. The last part of the DNA fits TRBJ2-1 better; the J call may be wrong. The germline V gene has CDR1 SGHAT and CDR2 FQDESV (reference sequence). The CDR3 sequence is 16 residues long. The DNA for the CDR3 is TGTGCCAGCAGCTACCGACCCCACGAAATGTCCTACGAGCAGTTCTTC. Translation gives CASSYRPHEMSYEQFF.

The chain is built from TRBV28 and TRBJ2-3; D is uncertain. The DNA matches TRBJ2-1 better at its end, which makes the J call doubtful. CDR3 size: 13 residues. Per the germline V gene, CDR1 is MDHEN and CDR2 is SYDVKM. This CDR3 is CASSSGRRNEQFF. The CDR3 coding sequence is TGTGCCAGCAGTTCCGGCCGGAGAAATGAGCAGTTCTTC.

The chain carries TRBV27 and TRBJ1-5; D not resolved. V was clipped by 2 bases and J by 5 bases, with 7 bases between them. The CDR3 contains 13 residues. Germline values: CDR1 MNHEY, CDR2 SMNVEV (reference sequence). CDR3 region: CASSLGGHQPQHF. The CDR3 nucleotides read TGTGCCAGCAGTTTAGGAGGGCATCAGCCCCAGCATTTT.

For this clonotype: This may come from a read error, since a much larger clone is one base off. The chain links TRBV12-3 or TRBV12-4 to TRBJ2-5, with D perhaps TRBD2 (5 bases). The J call is uncertain, as TRBJ2-7 better fits the DNA end. The CDR3 is made up of 14 amino acids. CDR3 DNA sequence: TGTGCCAGCAGTTCGGACTGGGTTGCCTACGAGCAGTACTTC. Translation: CASSSDWVAYEQYF.

In this sample, this clonotype is medium-sized (0.01 to 0.1%). The gene calls are TRBV28 and TRBJ2-5; D may correspond to TRBD1 or TRBD2 (5 bases each). V was cut by 2 bases and J by 4 bases, with 14 bases left in between. The CDR3 length is 15 residues. Germline CDR1 and CDR2: MDHEN and SYDVKM. As DNA, the CDR3 is TGTGCCAGCAGTTTACGTGGCAGGGCGGGAGAGACCCAGTACTTC. Protein product: CASSLRGRAGETQYF.

This clonotype has a count of ten or more. A much larger clone differs by one base, so this may be a read error. The rearrangement uses TRBV13 and TRBJ2-1; D uncertain. The end of the DNA is better explained by TRBJ2-7, so the J call may be wrong. The CDR3 totals 11 residues. Germline V lookup: CDR1 PRHDT, CDR2 FYEKMQ (reference sequence). The CDR3 coding sequence is TGTGCCAGCAGCTCCTCGAATGAGCAGTACTTC. This codes for CASSSSNEQYF.